The 23 T cell receptor beta chains below were found in one sample sequenced in a study of cytomegalovirus exposure and HLA in healthy donors. The method was immunoSEQ multiplex PCR; TCRdb's version includes in-frame clones alone and lacks a portion of them. The table shows 110,000 or so clones, with roughly nine tenths occurring only once. Specimen: PBMCs. These receptors were obtained from a man in his late teens or twenties in good health and CMV-seropositive.

In this sample, this clone turned up once. The chain links TRBV14 to TRBJ2-1, with a possible D match to TRBD2 (6 bases). Germline V lookup: CDR1 SGHDN, CDR2 FVKESK. V was clipped by 3 bases and J by 0 bases, with 15 bases between them. The CDR3 is 17 residues long. CDR3 in DNA: TGTGCCAGCAGCCAGAGGAGGGGAGGCAGCTCCTACAATGAGCAGTTCTTC. The encoded protein is CASSQRRGGSSYNEQFF.

The chain recombines TRBV4-2 with TRBJ2-7, with TRBD2 matching over 13 bases. Trimming at V came to 5 bases and at J to 0 bases, leaving 7 bases not matched to a gene. The CDR3 length is 17 residues. The germline gives CDR1 LGHNA, CDR2 YNFKEQ. The CDR3, as DNA: TGTGCCAGCAGCTTCGGACTAGCGGGGGAGAGCTCCTACGAGCAGTACTTC. Its protein is CASSFGLAGESSYEQYF.

V gene TRBV9 combines with J gene TRBJ2-3; 9 bases line up with TRBD2. Germline V gene lookup returns CDR1 SGDLS and CDR2 YYNGEE. This CDR3 has 18 amino acids. V lost 4 bases, J lost 4 bases, and 16 bases stayed unmatched. CDR3 sequence (DNA): TGTGCCAGCAGCCTCTCCTCTGGGGCGGGGGGGCCCGCAGATACGCAGTATTTT. Residues: CASSLSSGAGGPADTQYF.

This clone was seen a handful of times. The chain links TRBV2 to TRBJ1-4; 7 positions match TRBD1. The CDR3 has 14 residues. Germline V gene sequence: CDR1 SNHLY, CDR2 FYNNEI. V shed 3 bases, J shed 4 bases, and the junction held 2 bases outside the gene matches. The DNA of the CDR3 is TGTGCCAGCAGTGAGACAGGGATTAATGAAAAACTGTTTTTT. Its protein is CASSETGINEKLFF. Full variable domain (remainder filled in from reference TRBV2 and TRBJ1-4): EPEVTQTPSHQVTQMGQEVILRCVPISNHLYFYWYRQILGQKVEFLVSFYNNEISEKSEIFDDQFSVERPDGSNFTLKIRSTKLEDSAMYFCASSETGINEKLFFGSGTQLSVL.

V and J are TRBV27 and TRBJ2-2; D is possibly TRBD2 (6 bases). The V and J ends lost 6 bases and 6 bases respectively, with 26 bases between them. CDR3 size: 18 residues. Germline values: CDR1 MNHEY, CDR2 SMNVEV (reference sequence). CDR3 DNA: TGTGCCAGCAGCATTCTCTGGGGGGTCCAGGTCAACGCCGGGGAGCTGTTTTTT. Protein: CASSILWGVQVNAGELFF.

This chain connects TRBV4-1 to TRBJ2-2, with 9 bases matching TRBD1. The CDR3 consists of 16 residues. V was pared by 2 bases and J by 3 bases, with 4 bases of the junction left unmatched. Germline-derived CDR1 and CDR2 are MGHRA and YSYEKL. The CDR3 DNA reads as TGCGCCAGCAGCCAATCGACAGGGGGGTACACCGGGGAGCTGTTTTTT. Translated: CASSQSTGGYTGELFF.

The chain combines TRBV7-2 with TRBJ2-1; perhaps TRBD2 as D (7 bases). This CDR3 comprises 15 residues. The germline V and J ends were trimmed by 1 base and 3 bases, with 10 bases remaining between them. CDR1 is SGHTA, CDR2 FQGNSA, per germline. CDR3 region: CASSLGGGLYNEQFF. As DNA, the CDR3 is TGTGCCAGCAGCTTAGGGGGGGGCCTCTACAATGAGCAGTTCTTC. The full variable domain, rest sourced from reference TRBV7-2 and TRBJ2-1, is GAGVSQSPSNKVTEKGKDVELRCDPISGHTALYWYRQSLGQGLEFLIYFQGNSAPDKSGLPSDRFSAERTGGSVSTLTIQRTQQEDSAVYLCASSLGGGLYNEQFFGPGTRLTVL.

This chain joins TRBV6-5 and TRBJ2-5; 7 positions match TRBD1. The germline CDR1 and CDR2 sequences are MNHEY and SVGAGI. After removal of 5 bases from V and 4 bases from J, the junction contained 7 bases not matched to a gene. This CDR3 has 14 amino acids. The CDR3 DNA reads TGTGCCAGCAGTAGACAGGGTAATGGAGAGACCCAGTACTTC. Amino acid sequence: CASSRQGNGETQYF.

The V gene is TRBV6-4, the J gene TRBJ1-1; the D gene is possibly TRBD1 (6 bases). V lost 0 bases and J 5 bases, leaving 10 bases between the germline ends. This CDR3 spans 14 amino acids. CDR1 and CDR2 (germline): MRHNA, SNTAGT. For the CDR3, the DNA is TGTGCCAGCAGTGACTCTCTCAGGGGAACTGAAGCTTTCTTT. This translates into CASSDSLRGTEAFF.

For the CDR3, the DNA is TGTGCCAGCAGTAGGGGGCTGTTTTCCGAGCAGTACTTC. This gives the protein CASSRGLFSEQYF. The gene calls are TRBV27 and TRBJ2-7; 7 bases agree with TRBD1. With V trimmed by 5 bases and J by 6 bases, 7 bases remained unmatched. The CDR3 spans 13 residues. Germline V lookup: CDR1 MNHEY, CDR2 SMNVEV (reference sequence).

The gene calls are TRBV30 and TRBJ1-4, with 8 bases matching TRBD1. This CDR3 comprises 13 residues. V shed 7 bases and J 2 bases; nucleotides not matched to a gene: 3. Germline assignment: CDR1 GTSNPN and CDR2 SVGIG (reference sequence). The CDR3 DNA reads TGTGCCTACCGGGACAGGACTAATGAAAAACTGTTTTTT. Protein sequence: CAYRDRTNEKLFF.

This clone was picked up one time. The chain is built from TRBV7-2 and TRBJ1-1, with a tentative D call TRBD1 (5 bases). The CDR3 totals 14 residues. The germline gives CDR1 SGHTA, CDR2 FQGNSA. Trimming took off 2 bases at V and 3 bases at J, with 10 bases between the two ends. CDR3 amino acids: CASSLSLRDTEAFF. The DNA of the CDR3 is TGTGCCAGCAGCTTATCCCTCAGGGACACTGAAGCTTTCTTT.

CDR3 amino acids: CASEIYDRGYGYTF. CDR3 DNA: TGTGCCAGCGAAATCTACGACAGGGGGTATGGCTACACCTTC. V gene TRBV6-1 combines with J gene TRBJ1-2; 9 bases are a match to TRBD1. V lost 8 bases, J lost 5 bases, and 9 bases stayed unmatched. This CDR3 is 14 amino acids long. The germline gives CDR1 MNHNS, CDR2 SASEGT.

CDR3 nucleotides: TGTGCCTGGACCCCTTACAGGGGAACACCCCTCCACTTT. Translated, it gives CAWTPYRGTPLHF. The rearrangement links TRBV30 to TRBJ1-6; 7 bases map to TRBD1. Trimming removed 4 bases from V and 11 bases from J; junction bases left unmatched: 8. CDR3 length: 13 amino acids. Germline-derived CDR1 and CDR2 are GTSNPN and SVGIG (reference sequence). The whole variable domain, filled in from reference TRBV30 and TRBJ1-6, reads SQTIHQWPATLVQPVGSPLSLECTVEGTSNPNLYWYRQAAGRGLQLLFYSVGIGQISSEVPQNLSASRPQDRQFILSSKKLLLSDSGFYLCAWTPYRGTPLHFGNGTRLTVT.

The rearrangement links TRBV4-2 to TRBJ2-1, with D possibly being TRBD1 (6 bases). V was cut by 4 bases and J by 12 bases, with 25 bases left in between. CDR3 size: 16 residues. Germline V CDR1 and CDR2: LGHNA, YNFKEQ. Written as DNA, the CDR3 is TGTGCCAGCAGCCCCAACCCCAGGGGCCGAGGGGATTGGCAGTTCTTC. This sequence encodes CASSPNPRGRGDWQFF.

The chain combines TRBV7-9 with TRBJ2-1; possibly TRBD1 for D (6 bases). This CDR3 comprises 16 residues. CDR1 and CDR2 from the germline V gene are SEHNR and FQNEAQ (reference sequence). V lost 1 base, J lost 0 bases, and 10 bases lay in between. CDR3 sequence reads: CASSLGRGSSYNEQFF. CDR3 coding DNA: TGTGCCAGCAGCTTAGGAAGGGGGAGCTCCTACAATGAGCAGTTCTTC.

This rearrangement joins TRBV6-5 to TRBJ1-1; 9 bases map to TRBD1. Per the germline V gene, CDR1 is MNHEY and CDR2 is SVGAGI. V lost 6 bases, J lost 5 bases, and 4 bases stayed unmatched. The CDR3 spans 13 residues. CDR3 nucleotides: TGTGCCAGCAGGGGACAGGGAGCGACTGAAGCTTTCTTT. Its translation: CASRGQGATEAFF.

The chain combines TRBV27 with TRBJ2-1; the D gene is possibly TRBD1 (5 bases). The germline V gene encodes CDR1 MNHEY and CDR2 SMNVEV (reference sequence). Trimming left V 3 bases short and J 2 bases short, with 14 bases between. The CDR3 is made up of 16 amino acids. The CDR3 is CASSFSAPRAYNEQFF. The CDR3, as DNA: TGTGCCAGCAGTTTCTCAGCCCCCAGGGCCTACAATGAGCAGTTCTTC.

The chain employs TRBV4-1 and TRBJ2-1, with a tentative D call TRBD2 (6 bases). Germline lookup yields CDR1 MGHRA and CDR2 YSYEKL. The length of the CDR3 is 17 residues. Trimming cost V 0 bases and J 2 bases, with 14 bases left between them. The CDR3 bases are TGCGCCAGCAGCCAAGATTCATCTCGCGGGGCCTACAATGAGCAGTTCTTC. Its translation is CASSQDSSRGAYNEQFF.

The chain employs TRBV7-8 and TRBJ2-6; possibly TRBD1 for D (6 bases). The CDR3 extends over 16 amino acids. Trimming stripped 5 bases from V and 2 bases from J, with 13 bases between. Per germline, CDR1 SGHVS and CDR2 FQNEAQ. The CDR3 loop reads CASSTNRVPGANVLTF. CDR3 DNA: TGTGCCAGCAGCACCAACAGGGTGCCTGGGGCCAACGTCCTGACTTTC.

This chain connects TRBV6-1 to TRBJ1-4, with a tentative D call TRBD1 (5 bases). V lost 6 bases to trimming and J lost 8 bases, with 16 bases between them. Germline loops: CDR1 MNHNS, CDR2 SASEGT. The CDR3 has 14 amino acids. The CDR3 DNA reads as TGTGCCAGCAGAGTAGGAGGGGTTGTGGAAAAACTGTTTTTT. This codes for CASRVGGVVEKLFF.

This clone was counted ten times or more. The chain recombines TRBV6-1 with TRBJ1-2, with unresolved D. Germline V gene data show CDR1 as MNHNS and CDR2 as SASEGT. CDR3 size: 15 residues. Trimming stripped 3 bases from V and 3 bases from J, with 14 bases between. CDR3 in amino acids: CASSDGPEGYYGYTF. DNA of the CDR3: TGTGCCAGCAGTGACGGGCCTGAGGGTTACTATGGCTACACCTTC.

V usage is TRBV7-2 and J usage is TRBJ1-2; maybe TRBD1 (5 bases). V lost 1 base and J lost 1, with 10 bases in between. The germline gives CDR1 SGHTA, CDR2 FQGNSA. The CDR3 has 15 residues. The chain's CDR3 is CASSLGAGLNYGYTF. The CDR3 DNA reads as TGTGCCAGCAGCTTAGGGGCAGGGCTTAACTATGGCTACACCTTC. Together with reference TRBV7-2 and TRBJ1-2, the CDR3 gives the full variable domain: GAGVSQSPSNKVTEKGKDVELRCDPISGHTALYWYRQSLGQGLEFLIYFQGNSAPDKSGLPSDRFSAERTGGSVSTLTIQRTQQEDSAVYLCASSLGAGLNYGYTFGSGTRLTVV.